The rows below give T cell receptor beta chains drawn from one sample of a study of T cells after yellow fever vaccination. TCRdb reprocessed the 5' RACE reads via MiXCR and lists one record per CDR3 protein. Of 450,000 to 650,000 distinct CDR3 sequences detected, 13% appear once; the ten largest clones hold 11% to 15%. Sequenced here: PBMCs, sampled on the day of the yellow fever booster vaccination. These receptors came from a man aged 25-45 years who received the YFV17D yellow fever vaccine. Each CDR3 is given with its conserved first and last residue. A D gene is named only where the DNA matches it firmly. Part of the rows lack a size; the others show once, few, many or a class for expanded clones.

TRBJ2-1 TRBD1 TRBV24-1 - 16 CATSGQTGGNDNEQFF TGTGCCACCAGTGGACAAACAGGGGGTAATGACAATGAGCAGTTCTTC
TRBJ2-2 - TRBV4-3 few 16 CASSLEGTPGAGELFF TGCGCCAGCAGCCTAGAAGGGACCCCGGGGGCCGGGGAGCTGTTTTTT
TRBJ2-1 - TRBV5-1 many 12 CASSLEYNEQFF TGTGCCAGCTCACTAGAGTACAATGAGCAGTTCTTC
TRBJ2-5 - TRBV20-1 few 14 CSATRTERTETQYF TGCAGTGCTACCCGGACAGAGAGGACGGAGACCCAGTACTTC
TRBJ1-4 TRBD1 TRBV10-3 - 14 CASRGQGVGEKLFF TGTGCCTCCAGGGGGCAGGGAGTTGGTGAAAAACTGTTTTTT
TRBJ2-3 - TRBV7-2 few 15 CASSLGNTGTDTQYF TGTGCCAGCAGCTTGGGAAACACAGGCACAGATACGCAGTATTTT
TRBJ1-1 - TRBV6-5 few 13 CASSYGKSTEAFF TGTGCCAGCAGTTACGGGAAGAGCACTGAAGCTTTCTTT
TRBJ2-3 - TRBV12-3/TRBV12-4 - 12 CASSLAAMAQYF TGTGCCAGCAGTTTGGCAGCTATGGCGCAGTATTTT
TRBJ1-5 - TRBV7-9 many 14 CASSLAGGSQPQHF TGTGCCAGCAGCTTAGCGGGGGGAAGTCAGCCCCAGCATTTT
TRBJ2-3 TRBD2 TRBV27 many 17 CASSLLTSGRGTDTQYF TGTGCCAGCAGTTTATTGACTAGCGGGAGGGGAACAGATACGCAGTATTTT
TRBJ2-1 TRBD1 TRBV28 - 15 CASSTGRDSFNEQFF TGTGCCAGCAGTACCGGCCGGGACAGTTTCAATGAGCAGTTCTTC
TRBJ2-1 TRBD2 TRBV5-1 few 15 CASSFSGNSYNEQFF TGCGCCAGCAGCTTCAGCGGGAACTCCTACAATGAGCAGTTCTTC
TRBJ2-5 TRBD1 TRBV19 - 15 CASSIAWTGEETQYF TGTGCCAGTAGTATAGCGTGGACAGGGGAAGAGACCCAGTACTTC
TRBJ2-7 - TRBV7-8 few 13 CASKSGLFYEQYF TGTGCCAGCAAATCGGGACTGTTCTACGAGCAGTACTTC
TRBJ2-1 - TRBV12-3/TRBV12-4 few 13 CASSSSSSNEQFF TGTGCCAGCAGTTCATCATCGTCCAATGAGCAGTTCTTC
TRBJ1-6 - TRBV12-5 many 14 CASGLEPGSSPLHF TGTGCTAGTGGTTTGGAGCCAGGGTCTTCACCCCTCCACTTT
TRBJ2-2 - TRBV28 - 14 CASHRQGYTGELFF TGTGCCAGCCACCGCCAGGGCTACACCGGGGAGCTGTTTTTT
TRBJ2-1 - TRBV7-2 - 16 CASSSSGPSSYNEQFF TGTGCCAGCAGCTCCTCGGGCCCAAGCTCCTACAATGAGCAGTTCTTC
TRBJ2-3 TRBD2 TRBV4-3 - 17 CASSQDPAGARVDTQYF TGCGCCAGCAGCCAAGATCCAGCGGGAGCTAGGGTAGATACGCAGTATTTT
TRBJ2-2 - TRBV19 - 14 CASSIVRNTGELFF TGTGCCAGTAGTATAGTTAGGAACACCGGGGAGCTGTTTTTT
TRBJ2-7 - TRBV2 - 14 CASTTEPGAYEQYF TGTGCCAGCACCACAGAGCCCGGTGCCTACGAGCAGTACTTC
TRBJ2-7 - TRBV7-6 - 14 CASSDGTPSYEQYF TGTGCCAGCAGTGACGGGACACCCTCCTACGAGCAGTACTTC